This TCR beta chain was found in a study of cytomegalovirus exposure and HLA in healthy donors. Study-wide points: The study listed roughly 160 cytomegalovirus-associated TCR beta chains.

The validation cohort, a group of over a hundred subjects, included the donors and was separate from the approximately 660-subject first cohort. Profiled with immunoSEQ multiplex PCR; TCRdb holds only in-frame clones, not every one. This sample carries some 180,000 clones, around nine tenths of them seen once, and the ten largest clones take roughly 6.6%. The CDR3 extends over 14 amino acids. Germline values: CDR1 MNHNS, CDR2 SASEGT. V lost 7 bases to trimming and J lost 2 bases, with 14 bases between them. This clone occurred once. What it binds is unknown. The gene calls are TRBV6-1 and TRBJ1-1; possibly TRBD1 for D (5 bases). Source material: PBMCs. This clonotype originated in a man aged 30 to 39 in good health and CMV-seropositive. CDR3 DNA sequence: TGTGCCAGCACGGGAATAGGGGTAAACACTGAAGCTTTCTTT. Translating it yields CASTGIGVNTEAFF.